This TCR beta chain was identified during a study of PD-1 blockade in classical Hodgkin lymphoma. Concerning this clone: The antigen is undetermined.

Produced via immunoSEQ multiplex PCR; TCRdb's table is partial and in-frame only. The repertoire has several thousand clones, 60% of them found once; the top ten carry around 9.6%. Time point denoted: cycle 4 day 1 (C4D1), after more than 5 weeks of nivolumab. Each patient experienced a relapse that followed autologous stem cell transplantation, and brentuximab vedotin exposure varied. The study isolated CD8+ T cells from thawed PBMCs by magnetic negative selection. Under best response, outcomes were complete response, partial response or progressive disease. General observations from the study: Complete responders showed a baseline diversity that resembled the diversity of newly diagnosed patients.

CDR3 length: 17 amino acids. Germline loops: CDR1 SGHNT, CDR2 YYREEE (reference sequence). V dropped 1 base and J dropped 5 bases, with 22 bases sitting between them. The genes are TRBV5-4 and TRBJ2-7; D gene unclear. This TCR came from a human donor with classical Hodgkin lymphoma. Sequenced here: CD8+ T cells from blood, sampled before the fourth cycle of nivolumab. CDR3 coding DNA: TGTGCCAGCAGCTTGTTCTTCTTATCGGGCCCCGGCCACGAGCAGTACTTC. Residues: CASSLFFLSGPGHEQYF.